These 8 T cell receptor beta chains were sequenced from one sample in a study of shared clonotypes between healthy human individuals. Here immunoSEQ multiplex PCR was the method, and the copy in TCRdb shows in-frame clones only, minus some. The table shows about 2 million clones, with roughly 94% occurring only once. CD45RO negativity and positive selection for CCR7 defined naive CD8 cells, a population that excluded terminally differentiated effector memory CD45RA+ cells. Sequenced input: naive CD8+ T cells sorted from blood. Receptors were obtained from a man between 18 and 35 years old in good health.

This clone has a single count. The genes are TRBV9 and TRBJ1-1, with no clear D. The CDR3 loop spans 15 amino acids. V lost 1 base and J lost 0, with 10 bases in between. Germline V gene data show CDR1 as SGDLS and CDR2 as YYNGEE. CDR3 in DNA: TGTGCCAGCAGCGTAAAGGTGGATGTGAACACTGAAGCTTTCTTT. This translates into CASSVKVDVNTEAFF.

This chain joins TRBV4-1 and TRBJ2-1, with D maybe TRBD1 (6 bases). The CDR3 consists of 14 residues. Trimming pared 0 bases from V and 10 bases from J, leaving 13 bases between. Germline-derived CDR1 and CDR2 are MGHRA and YSYEKL. In nucleotides, the CDR3 is TGCGCCAGCAGCCAAGAAATGGGGGCAGGGGAGCAGTTCTTC. The encoded protein is CASSQEMGAGEQFF.

This clone was seen a single time. This sequence joins TRBV7-3 and TRBJ2-1, with 7 bases lining up with TRBD1. Germline lookup yields CDR1 SGHTA and CDR2 FQGTGA. Unmatched junction bases numbered 14, after V lost 4 bases and J lost 5 bases. The CDR3 totals 17 residues. The CDR3 region is CASSSGQPKAADNEQFF. CDR3 nucleotides: TGTGCCAGCAGCTCGGGACAGCCAAAGGCAGCCGACAATGAGCAGTTCTTC.

This clone was seen just once. The rearrangement uses TRBV4-1 and TRBJ2-1; 7 bases are shared with TRBD2. V shed 1 base and J 10 bases; nucleotides not matched to a gene: 22. CDR1 is MGHRA and CDR2 is YSYEKL in the germline V gene. There are 19 residues in the CDR3. CDR3 DNA: TGCGCCAGCAGCCAAGGAATGAGTCGGGATCCATGGAGGGGACTAGAGCAGTTCTTC. Protein product: CASSQGMSRDPWRGLEQFF.

CDR3 sequence (DNA): TGTGCCAGCAGGGGTGGGTGGCCCTACGAGCAGTACTTC. Translated, it gives CASRGGWPYEQYF. The chain has TRBV6-5 and TRBJ2-7, with D unresolved. Germline CDR1 is MNHEY and CDR2 is SVGAGI. This CDR3 region has 13 residues. Trimming left V 6 bases short and J 2 bases short, with 11 bases between.

On this clone: The same CDR3 arises from other DNA sequences in this sample as well. The chain combines TRBV7-9 with TRBJ2-1, with TRBD1 identical over 11 bases. The CDR3 sequence is 15 residues long. V shed 3 bases, J shed 3 bases, and the junction held 1 base outside the gene matches. Germline-derived CDR1 and CDR2 are SEHNR and FQNEAQ (reference sequence). CDR3: CASSLGQGDYNEQFF. The CDR3 bases are TGTGCCAGCAGCTTGGGACAGGGGGACTACAATGAGCAGTTCTTC. Full variable domain (missing parts from reference TRBV7-9 and TRBJ2-1): DTGVSQNPRHKITKRGQNVTFRCDPISEHNRLYWYRQTLGQGPEFLTYFQNEAQLEKSRLLSDRFSAERPKGSFSTLEIQRTEQGDSAMYLCASSLGQGDYNEQFFGPGTRLTVL.

Comment on this clone: This CDR3 is also generated by other DNA sequences in the sample. The chain couples TRBV6-1 to TRBJ1-5; D is unclear. The V end lost 2 bases, the J end lost 3 bases, and 2 bases lay between the germline ends. The germline CDR1 and CDR2 sequences are MNHNS and SASEGT. The CDR3 contains 12 residues. CDR3 coding DNA: TGTGCCAGCAGTGAATTCAATCAGCCCCAGCATTTT. Translated: CASSEFNQPQHF.

The chain carries TRBV27 and TRBJ2-2; D is ambiguous. This CDR3 region has 14 residues. Germline V gene lookup returns CDR1 MNHEY and CDR2 SMNVEV (reference sequence). Between the trimmed V and J ends, which lost 3 bases and 3 bases, there was a span of 8 bases. CDR3 DNA sequence: TGTGCCAGCAGTTTGGGCCAGGACACCGGGGAGCTGTTTTTT. Translating it yields CASSLGQDTGELFF.